A selection of T cell receptor beta chains follows, all from one sample in a study of response to subunit inactivated influenza vaccine. TCRdb re-called the RT-PCR reads with MiXCR, one entry per CDR3 protein. The sample carries about 570,000 distinct CDR3 sequences, roughly 12% recorded once. These records were also assigned to another study, of T cells expressing NK-cell markers.

The sequences come from PBMCs from blood, collected on the day of vaccination. The receptor set was obtained from a man in his fifties or sixties who received an inactivated influenza vaccine. Both conserved end residues are part of each CDR3. D genes are given only for firm matches. For some rows the clone size is stated as once, few or many, or as a class when expanded; others skip it.

TRBJ1-1 | TRBV15 | NA | NA | TGTGCCACCAGCAGAGTTAAGGGAAACACTGAAGCTTTCTTT | CATSRVKGNTEAFF
TRBJ2-7 | TRBV27 | NA | NA | TGTGCCAGCAGTTCCCCGGTCGGGGAGCAGTACTTC | CASSSPVGEQYF
TRBJ2-1 | TRBV12-3/TRBV12-4 | NA | NA | TGTGCCAGCAGTTTAGAAGGGTGGGGGCAGTTCTTC | CASSLEGWGQFF
TRBJ2-2 | TRBV5-6 | NA | NA | TGTGCCAGCAGCTCTTCAAGGGGGGCCGGGGAGCTGTTTTTT | CASSSSRGAGELFF
TRBJ2-7 | TRBV5-1 | NA | few | TGCGCCAGCAGCTTGGAGGGTTTTCGTTACGAGCAGTACTTC | CASSLEGFRYEQYF
TRBJ2-5 | TRBV18 | NA | many | TGTGCCAGCTCAGCCACCGGGGCTACACAAGAGACCCAGTACTTC | CASSATGATQETQYF
TRBJ2-1 | TRBV20-1 | TRBD1 | few | TGCAGTGGTAACCGGGACAGAGGCTACAATGAGCAGTTCTTC | CSGNRDRGYNEQFF
TRBJ2-3 | TRBV20-1 | TRBD2 | NA | TGCAGTGCTCAGGAGATGGCGGGAGGGTTCACAGATACGCAGTATTTT | CSAQEMAGGFTDTQYF
TRBJ2-2 | TRBV11-2 | NA | NA | TGTGCCAGCAGCTATTATTCCAGTGCCGGGGAGCTGTTTTTT | CASSYYSSAGELFF
TRBJ2-3 | TRBV4-1 | NA | few | TGCGCCAGCAGCCAAGATATAGGGCGGACAGATACGCAGTATTTT | CASSQDIGRTDTQYF
TRBJ2-5 | TRBV4-2 | NA | NA | TGTGCCAGCAGCCAAACAGCGGAAGAGACCCAGTACTTC | CASSQTAEETQYF
TRBJ1-1 | TRBV7-8 | TRBD1 | few | TGTGCCAGCAGCAGATCCGGACAGGCGCGCACTGAAGCTTTCTTT | CASSRSGQARTEAFF
TRBJ2-2 | TRBV30 | NA | NA | TGTGCCTGGAGTGTGGGAGTTTCGGGCGGGGAGCTGTTTTTT | CAWSVGVSGGELFF
TRBJ2-1 | TRBV7-9 | TRBD2 | few | TGTGCCAGCAGCAAAACTAGCGGGGGGACCTCCTACAATGAGCAGTTCTTC | CASSKTSGGTSYNEQFF
TRBJ2-1 | TRBV7-9 | TRBD2 | few | TGTGCCAGCAGCCGCCGACTAGCGGGAGTGGATGAGCAGTTCTTC | CASSRRLAGVDEQFF
TRBJ1-5 | TRBV12-3/TRBV12-4 | NA | NA | TGTGCCAGCAGTTTAGTGCAGGGGTTGAGCAATCAGCCCCAGCATTTT | CASSLVQGLSNQPQHF
TRBJ2-5 | TRBV18 | TRBD1 | NA | TGTGCCAGCTCAGCACAGGGGGCTCGAGAGACCCAGTACTTC | CASSAQGARETQYF
TRBJ2-3 | TRBV18 | NA | few | TGTGCCAGCTCACCATCGGGGATAAGCACAGATACGCAGTATTTT | CASSPSGISTDTQYF
TRBJ2-5 | TRBV20-1 | NA | NA | TGCAGTGCTAGAGATTGGCTCCGCCAAGAGACCCAGTACTTC | CSARDWLRQETQYF
TRBJ1-5 | TRBV28 | NA | NA | TGTGCCAGCAGTAATTGGCCACGGAGGGGCAATCAGCCCCAGCATTTT | CASSNWPRRGNQPQHF
TRBJ1-2 | TRBV18 | NA | few | TGTGCCAGCTCACCATCAGCTAACTATGGCTACACCTTC | CASSPSANYGYTF
TRBJ1-2 | TRBV7-9 | NA | few | TGTGCCAGCAGCGGCGGGCCGTCCTATGGCTACACCTTC | CASSGGPSYGYTF
TRBJ2-1 | TRBV2 | TRBD1 | few | TGTGCCAGCAGTGGAGACAGGGGCTACTACAATGAGCAGTTCTTC | CASSGDRGYYNEQFF
TRBJ2-7 | TRBV6-2/TRBV6-3 | TRBD2 | NA | TGTGCCAGCAGTTACTCGAAACTAGCGGGAGCCTACGAGCAGTACTTC | CASSYSKLAGAYEQYF
TRBJ2-1 | TRBV3-1 | NA | NA | TGTGCCAGCAGCTCAGCGGGTACTTACAATGAGCAGTTCTTC | CASSSAGTYNEQFF
TRBJ2-3 | TRBV5-1 | NA | few | TGCGCCAGCAGCAGGAGGGCTAGCACAGATACGCAGTATTTT | CASSRRASTDTQYF
TRBJ2-1 | TRBV18 | NA | few | TGTGCCAGCTCACCACCTTCAGGGGGGGGTGAGCAGTTCTTC | CASSPPSGGGEQFF
TRBJ2-1 | TRBV7-9 | NA | few | TGTGCCAGCAGCTTAGATCTTGTGCGGGGGCCCACCTTC | CASSLDLVRGPTF
TRBJ2-5 | TRBV15 | NA | NA | TGTGCCACCAGCCGTAGGGTAGGCAATATGAGGGCCCAGTACTTC | CATSRRVGNMRAQYF
TRBJ2-7 | TRBV28 | NA | NA | TGTGCCAGCAGTGGACGGGGGACACACCCCTCCTACGAGCAGTACTTC | CASSGRGTHPSYEQYF
TRBJ2-5 | TRBV9 | NA | NA | TGTGCCAGCAGCGTGCAGGGCTCGTACCAAGAGACCCAGTACTTC | CASSVQGSYQETQYF
TRBJ2-7 | TRBV20-1 | NA | NA | TGCAGTGCTAGAGATCCCAACAGAGGCTCTGGATCCTACGAGCAGTACTTC | CSARDPNRGSGSYEQYF
TRBJ2-3 | TRBV7-8 | TRBD2 | NA | TGTGCCAGCAGCTTCGGGACTAGCGGGGGGGCCCTAAATACGCAGTATTTT | CASSFGTSGGALNTQYF
TRBJ2-1 | TRBV23-1 | TRBD2 | once | TGCGCCAGCAGTCCCGAATTACTAGCGGGGGGGCCTCCTGAGCAGTTCTTC | CASSPELLAGGPPEQFF
TRBJ2-1 | TRBV15 | NA | NA | TGTGCCACCAGCAGGGGACTGGCAAGCTCCTACAATGAGCAGTTCTTC | CATSRGLASSYNEQFF
TRBJ1-5 | TRBV12-3/TRBV12-4 | NA | many | TGTGCCAGCAGTTTAAGTCGCAGGGAACAGCCCCAGCATTTT | CASSLSRREQPQHF
TRBJ2-5 | TRBV12-3/TRBV12-4 | TRBD2 | NA | TGTGCCAGCAGTTACCGACTAGCGGGGGTGTTAGAGACCCAGTACTTC | CASSYRLAGVLETQYF
TRBJ2-5 | TRBV7-9 | NA | few | TGTGCCAGCAGCGCCTTACAGGGCGCCCAGTACTTC | CASSALQGAQYF
TRBJ2-4 | TRBV7-2 | TRBD2 | few | TGTGCCAGCAGCTTAGGTTCTAGCGGAATTGCCAAAAACATTCAGTACTTC | CASSLGSSGIAKNIQYF
TRBJ2-3 | TRBV5-1 | NA | NA | TGCGCCAGCAGCCTTCGTCCCGGTAATACAGATACGCAGTATTTT | CASSLRPGNTDTQYF
TRBJ2-5 | TRBV18 | NA | few | TGTGCCAGCTCACCACCGTCCACCTCGGCGGGGGAGACCCAGTACTTC | CASSPPSTSAGETQYF
TRBJ2-1 | TRBV20-1 | NA | NA | TGCAGTGCTAGAACGGGACACAACTCCTACAATGAGCAGTTCTTC | CSARTGHNSYNEQFF
TRBJ2-2 | TRBV4-3 | TRBD2 | NA | TGCGCCAGCAGCCAAGAAATCGATGGACTAGAAACCGGGGAGCTGTTTTTT | CASSQEIDGLETGELFF
TRBJ2-3 | TRBV29-1 | NA | NA | TGCAGCGTCTCTGGGGCTACTAGCACAGATACGCAGTATTTT | CSVSGATSTDTQYF
TRBJ2-4 | TRBV6-1 | NA | NA | TGTGCCAGCAGTACGTGGGGCGCGAACATTCAGTACTTC | CASSTWGANIQYF
TRBJ1-5 | TRBV30 | NA | many | TGTGCCTGGAGTGTAGGGACGACTAGCAATCAGCCCCAGCATTTT | CAWSVGTTSNQPQHF
TRBJ2-3 | TRBV5-4 | TRBD1 | NA | TGTGCCAGCAGCGGACAGGGGTCGGATACGCAGTATTTT | CASSGQGSDTQYF
TRBJ2-5 | TRBV28 | TRBD1 | many | TGTGCCAGCAGTCTCCGGACAGGTTTAGAGACCCAGTACTTC | CASSLRTGLETQYF
TRBJ2-3 | TRBV19 | TRBD2 | few | TGTGCCAGTAGTCCGCTAGCGGGGGGGTTGGGAGATACGCAGTATTTT | CASSPLAGGLGDTQYF
TRBJ2-3 | TRBV27 | TRBD2 | NA | TGTGCCAGCAGACTCACGGGGCCAGCGGGGGCCGCAGATACGCAGTATTTT | CASRLTGPAGAADTQYF
TRBJ1-5 | TRBV21-1 | NA | NA | TGTGCCAGCAGCAAAGCATGGGACGGACAGGGAGAAGAATATCAGCCCCAGCATTTT | CASSKAWDGQGEEYQPQHF
TRBJ2-1 | TRBV29-1 | NA | few | TGCAGCGTTGCTATTAGCTCTAATGGGGGTGAGCAGTTCTTC | CSVAISSNGGEQFF
TRBJ2-5 | TRBV30 | NA | once | TGTGCCTGGAGTGTACTTGAAGTCCCAGAGACCCAGTACTTC | CAWSVLEVPETQYF